One sample yielded the 9 T cell receptor beta chains listed below, sequenced in a study of T cells in Graves' hyperthyroidism and ophthalmopathy. Template material for amplifying TCR beta CDR3 regions consisted of RNA transcripts. Primed by the HTBI set, a first-round RT-PCR was run on the TCR CDR3. TCRdb used MiXCR to reprocess the multiplex PCR reads, holding one entry per CDR3 protein. Found here are 500,000 to 650,000 distinct CDR3 sequences, about a sixth of them singletons; the top ten hold 15% to 20%. Sequenced material: blood. All receptors derive from a young woman with Graves' ophthalmopathy.

In the case of this clonotype: It may be a read error: a sequence one base away is much more abundant. The V call is TRBV7-9, the J call TRBJ1-1; D is unresolved. Germline V gene lookup returns CDR1 SEHNR and CDR2 FQNEAQ (reference sequence). The CDR3 loop spans 14 amino acids. The CDR3 DNA is TGTGCCGGCAGCCCCCTAGACATTTTACCTGAAGCTTTCTTT. It is translated as CAGSPLDILPEAFF.

This clonotype appeared many times. The CDR3 nucleotides are TGTGCCAGCATCGCGCCAGGGGCTGCGAACACCGGGGAGCTGTTTTTT. Translation gives CASIAPGAANTGELFF. This chain uses TRBV7-9 with TRBJ2-2; TRBD1 is a possible D gene (6 bases). Per the germline V gene, CDR1 is SEHNR and CDR2 is FQNEAQ (reference sequence). This CDR3 region has 16 residues. V gave up 7 bases and J gave up 0 bases, with 15 bases separating them.

To note about this clonotype: A much larger clone differs by one base, so this may be a read error. The gene calls are TRBV10-3 and TRBJ1-1, with 10 bases identical to TRBD1. This CDR3 spans 16 amino acids. CDR1 and CDR2 (germline): ENHRY, SYGVKD. The V and J ends lost 8 bases and 1 base, in that order; junction bases with no gene match: 10. CDR3 coding DNA: TGTGCCATCCACCCGGGACAGGGGTCGAGGAACACTGAAGCTTTCTTT. Its translation: CAIHPGQGSRNTEAFF.

This rearrangement joins TRBV20-1 to TRBJ2-7, with D perhaps assigned TRBD1 or TRBD2 (7 bases each). CDR3 length: 14 amino acids. From germline, CDR1 is DFQATT and CDR2 SNEGSKA (reference sequence). V gave up 6 bases and J gave up 6 bases, with 21 bases separating them. In DNA form, the CDR3 reads TGCAGTGCCCCAGGGGGGGAGAGGCTGGTCGAGCAGTACTTC. Residues: CSAPGGERLVEQYF.

This clonotype has ten or more counts. At one of its ends the junction is not consistent with the germline gene, which may arise from a read error. The J gene is TRBJ2-7, the V gene TRBV5-1, with D perhaps TRBD2 (5 bases). The CDR3 loop spans 12 amino acids. Germline assignment: CDR1 SGHRS and CDR2 YFSETQ. The CDR3 is CASSGSSYEQYF. The CDR3, as DNA: TGTGCCAGCAGCGGCAGCTCCTACGAGCAGTACTTC.

The chain joins TRBV6-1 to TRBJ1-4; the D gene is possibly TRBD1 (5 bases). CDR1 is MNHNS, CDR2 SASEGT, per germline. The CDR3 spans 15 residues. V lost 3 bases, J lost 5 bases, and 13 bases lay in between. CDR3 DNA sequence: TGTGCCAGCAGTGAGAGGGGCGCGGGGAATGAAAAACTGTTTTTT. Amino acid sequence: CASSERGAGNEKLFF.

This clonotype was seen many times. V is TRBV28 and J is TRBJ2-3; TRBD2 agrees at 9 bases. There are 15 residues in the CDR3. V lost 5 bases, J lost 6 bases, and 9 bases stayed unmatched. The V gene's germline CDR1 is MDHEN and CDR2 SYDVKM. The CDR3 sequence is CASSTRTSAMDTQYF. CDR3 bases: TGTGCCAGCAGTACCCGGACTAGCGCAATGGATACGCAGTATTTT.

The chain couples TRBV6-1 to TRBJ1-5, with 7 bases aligning to TRBD1. V trimming: 7 bases; J trimming: 2 bases; junction bases outside the gene matches: 5. CDR3 length: 14 residues. CDR1 and CDR2 from the germline V gene are MNHNS and SASEGT. This chain's CDR3 is CASTTGAGNQPQHF. The CDR3, as DNA: TGTGCCAGCACAACAGGGGCCGGCAATCAGCCCCAGCATTTT.

This clonotype was detected many times. This chain uses TRBV5-1 with TRBJ1-2, with 9 nucleotides matching TRBD1. The CDR3 has 13 residues. In germline, CDR1 is SGHRS, CDR2 YFSETQ. V shed 4 bases, J shed 6 bases, and the junction held 4 bases outside the gene matches. CDR3 bases: TGCGCCAGCAGCAGCACAGGGGGCGATGGCTACACCTTC. It translates to CASSSTGGDGYTF.